This T cell receptor (beta chain) was obtained from a study of beta chain features in type 1 diabetes. About the study: Sorted cells, some 110 million in number, were examined across all samples.

General study points: Shortening of TCRB CDR3s, moderate but significant, appeared in all four CD4+ subsets of Type 1 diabetes patients. Any HLA type influence on TCRB rearrangement was left unresolved here.

The sequenced template was cDNA made from the entire isolated RNA. Libraries were prepared by immunoSEQ multiplex PCR; TCRdb keeps only in-frame clonotypes and omits some of them. The sample records about 160,000 clones, around 8.4% being singletons. This clone was found many times. The antigen remains unidentified. The sequenced sample was central memory CD4+ T cells from blood. This receptor was identified in a woman aged 18-35 years with type 1 diabetes.

The CDR3 coding sequence is TGTGCCAGCAGCTTAAGTAGCGGGGGGGCCGAGACCCAGTACTTC. Its protein is CASSLSSGGAETQYF. The chain uses TRBV11-2 and TRBJ2-5, with 11 nucleotides matching TRBD2. V dropped 2 bases and J dropped 5; count of bases not matched to a gene: 4. Per germline, CDR1 SGHAT and CDR2 FQNNGV. CDR3 size: 15 residues. Complete variable domain (other parts from reference TRBV11-2 and TRBJ2-5): EAGVAQSPRYKIIEKRQSVAFWCNPISGHATLYWYQQILGQGPKLLIQFQNNGVVDDSQLPKDRFSAERLKGVDSTLKIQPAKLEDSAVYLCASSLSSGGAETQYFGPGTRLLVL.